The 2 T cell receptor beta chains below all came from one sample that was sequenced in a study of T-cell memory formation after mild COVID-19. TCRdb reanalysed the 5' RACE reads using MiXCR and keeps one entry per CDR3 protein. The table lists 350,000 to 400,000 distinct CDR3 sequences, under 25% of them singletons. The sequenced sample was PBMCs or a T cell subset sorted from them (not recorded which). These receptors all come from an adult woman who had mild COVID-19 (a few samples of this study predate the infection). Cell type and time point are not known.

The chain recombines TRBV29-1 with TRBJ2-7; D may correspond to TRBD1 or TRBD2 (6 bases each). Germline CDR1 reads SQVTM; CDR2 reads ANQGSEA. The CDR3 has 13 amino acids. Between the trimmed V and J ends, which lost 7 bases and 4 bases, there was a span of 17 bases. CDR3 sequence (DNA): TGCAGCGCCCACGGGGGCGGACTTTACGAGCAGTACTTC. Encoded protein: CSAHGGGLYEQYF.

This clonotype was observed many times. The genes are TRBV7-2 and TRBJ2-7; 8 positions match TRBD1. This CDR3 has 14 amino acids. V shed 5 bases, J shed 0 bases, and the junction held 3 bases outside the gene matches. Germline V CDR1 and CDR2: SGHTA, FQGNSA. The CDR3 protein is CASSPDRVSYEQYF. CDR3 nucleotide sequence: TGTGCCAGCAGCCCGGACAGGGTCTCCTACGAGCAGTACTTC.